The clone carrying this T cell receptor beta chain was found a few times. Its antigen is as yet unknown. TCRdb independently ran MiXCR on the 5' RACE reads; one entry per CDR3 protein. Of approximately 350,000 distinct CDR3 sequences in the sample, 9.5% to 13% were seen once. The data originate from a study of T cells after yellow fever vaccination. Study-wide results and limits: At less than 97% for CD4 and 75% to 90% for CD8, most primary-vaccination clones showed up again after the booster.

The sample in question was PBMCs, obtained on the day of the first yellow fever vaccination. The TCR sequence derives from a man younger than 30 who received the YFV17D yellow fever vaccine.

The CDR3 reads CASSLDAGTNEKLFF. The CDR3 nucleotides read TGCGCCAGCAGCTTGGATGCCGGGACTAATGAAAAACTGTTTTTT. This rearrangement joins TRBV5-1 to TRBJ1-4; D call uncertain. V was cut by 0 bases and J by 2 bases, with 8 bases left in between. The CDR3 has 15 residues. Per the germline V gene, CDR1 is SGHRS and CDR2 is YFSETQ.